The TCR beta chain described here comes from a study of cytomegalovirus exposure and HLA in healthy donors. Across the study: As released early, the data held about 85 million unique TCRs from HLA-typed donors.

The CDR3 covers 16 residues. With V trimmed by 5 bases and J by 7 bases, 9 bases remained unmatched. Germline V gene data show CDR1 as SEHNR and CDR2 as FQNEAQ (reference sequence). The donors gave bone marrow, and they were healthy. Whereas donors were nominally healthy upon sampling, unrecorded immune exposures were probable. It was with 60 Vbeta and 13 Jbeta primers that the PCR ran. Profiling relied on immunoSEQ multiplex PCR, and the TCRdb table lists in-frame clones only, not all of them. The sample lists around 140,000 clones, around three quarters occurring once. This receptor was obtained from a male donor in good health and CMV-seropositive. The gene calls are TRBV7-9 and TRBJ1-6, with 9 bases identical to TRBD1. The sequenced sample was PBMCs. The CDR3 DNA sequence: TGTGCCAGCAGCCCCACAGCGGGACAGGGCAATTCACCCCTCCACTTT. It translates to CASSPTAGQGNSPLHF.